This T cell receptor beta chain was recovered during a study of shared clonotypes between healthy human individuals. Points from the study as a whole: In contrast to clonotypes shared by all four donors, non-shared clonotypes had lower generation probabilities.

The CDR3 is 15 residues long. V lost 5 bases and J lost 0, with 10 bases in between. Germline CDR1 MNHEY, CDR2 SVGAGI. On this clone itself: Its antigen remains unknown.

The method was immunoSEQ multiplex PCR; TCRdb's version includes in-frame clones alone and lacks a portion of them. The sample shows under 650,000 clones, 90% to 96% of them seen only once. HIV-negative, healthy adults without recent acute infections or vaccinations were the donors. The chain recombines TRBV6-5 with TRBJ2-2; D might be TRBD1 (7 bases). Sequenced material: naive CD4+ T cells sorted from blood. Subset denoted: CD45RA+ positively selected. This TCR was recovered from a woman in her 30s in good health. The CDR3 DNA sequence: TGTGCCAGCAGTCAGGGGGGTGCGAACACCGGGGAGCTGTTTTTT. Translating gives CASSQGGANTGELFF.